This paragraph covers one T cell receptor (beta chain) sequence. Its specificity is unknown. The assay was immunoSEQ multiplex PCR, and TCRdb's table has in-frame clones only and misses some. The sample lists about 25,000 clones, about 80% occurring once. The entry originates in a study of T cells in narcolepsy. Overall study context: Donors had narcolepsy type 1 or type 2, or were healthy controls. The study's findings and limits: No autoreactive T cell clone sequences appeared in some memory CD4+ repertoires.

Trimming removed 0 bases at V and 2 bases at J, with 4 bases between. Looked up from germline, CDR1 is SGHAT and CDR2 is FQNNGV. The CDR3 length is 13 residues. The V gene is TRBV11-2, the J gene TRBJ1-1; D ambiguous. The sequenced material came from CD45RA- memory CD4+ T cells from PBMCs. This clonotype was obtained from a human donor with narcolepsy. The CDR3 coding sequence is TGTGCCAGCAGCTTAGATGCTAACACTGAAGCTTTCTTT. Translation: CASSLDANTEAFF.